The 3 T cell receptor beta chains listed next were all sequenced from one sample in a study of cytomegalovirus exposure and HLA in healthy donors. Method: immunoSEQ multiplex PCR; TCRdb's copy keeps in-frame clones and lacks some. Found here are roughly 45,000 clones, approximately 93% of them singletons; the top ten hold about 8%. The sequenced material came from PBMCs. Source of these receptors: a young woman in good health and CMV-seropositive.

This clone came up a few times. The chain carries TRBV6-4 and TRBJ1-5, with a possible D match to TRBD1 (6 bases). In germline, CDR1 is MRHNA, CDR2 SNTAGT. The length of the CDR3 is 13 residues. V was cut by 3 bases and J by 3 bases, with 6 bases left in between. The DNA of the CDR3 is TGTGCCAGCAGTGAGGGGGCCAATCAGCCCCAGCATTTT. Translated, it gives CASSEGANQPQHF.

The chain couples TRBV29-1 to TRBJ1-2; a weak D match, TRBD1 (5 bases). Germline assignment: CDR1 SQVTM and CDR2 ANQGSEA. Trimming cost V 2 bases and J 4 bases, with 11 bases left between them. This CDR3 contains 13 residues. CDR3 loop: CSVEQGVRYGYTF. As DNA, the CDR3 is TGCAGCGTTGAACAGGGCGTTCGCTATGGCTACACCTTC.

V gene TRBV27 combines with J gene TRBJ1-4; D call uncertain. The ends were cut back, 9 bases at V and 8 bases at J, with 13 bases in the middle. Germline CDR1 reads MNHEY; CDR2 reads SMNVEV (reference sequence). The CDR3 has 12 amino acids. CDR3: CASGRGGEKLFF. CDR3 bases: TGTGCCAGTGGGCGGGGAGGGGAAAAACTGTTTTTT.